This TCR beta chain was recovered during a study of tumor and adjacent non-tumor tissue in lung cancer. Study-wide context: Samples averaged around 4 million productive TCRbeta reads each.

This clonotype was detected ten times or more. The CDR3 runs to 13 residues. V lost 7 bases, J lost 2 bases, and 12 bases lay in between. No cell sorting was done before RNA was extracted from the tissue. The library came from three nested PCR rounds adapted from ARM-PCR protocols. MiXCR was run by TCRdb on the multiplex PCR reads, yielding one entry per CDR3 protein. Of about 110,000 distinct CDR3 sequences in the sample, roughly 84% were seen once. J is TRBJ2-7 and V is TRBV12-3 or TRBV12-4; D might be TRBD2 (5 bases). The source is a man between 65 and 79 years old with non-small cell lung cancer. The sample taken for sequencing was lung tumor tissue. Here the CDR3 reads CASTRTGTYEQYF. The CDR3 DNA reads as TGTGCCAGCACCCGGACCGGGACCTACGAGCAGTACTTC.